The 21 T cell receptor beta chains given below trace back to one sample, sequenced in a study of cytomegalovirus exposure and HLA in healthy donors. The table came from immunoSEQ multiplex PCR; TCRdb's copy has only in-frame clones and leaves some out. This sample has some 140,000 clones, with just under 85% found just once. The sequenced material came from PBMCs. The source of these receptors is a woman aged 25 to 39 in good health and CMV-seronegative.

This clone was counted only a few times. The rearrangement joins TRBV2 to TRBJ2-7; 7 nucleotides line up with TRBD1. Germline trimming cut 7 bases from V and 4 bases from J; bases unmatched to any gene: 4. Germline V gene lookup returns CDR1 SNHLY and CDR2 FYNNEI. This CDR3 is 12 amino acids long. The CDR3 DNA follows: TGTGCCAGCAAAGACAGGGCGTACGAGCAGTACTTC. Translation gives CASKDRAYEQYF.

V is TRBV5-6 and J is TRBJ2-6; D call uncertain. Trimming removed 0 bases from V and 3 bases from J, with 7 bases in between. This CDR3 region has 15 residues. The germline CDR1 and CDR2 sequences are SGHDT and YYEEEE. The CDR3 here is CASSLGAGGANVLTF. The CDR3 DNA reads as TGTGCCAGCAGCTTGGGGGCTGGTGGGGCCAACGTCCTGACTTTC.

This clone was seen only a few times. The chain employs TRBV7-9 and TRBJ1-2; possibly TRBD1 for D (5 bases). The CDR3 covers 12 residues. With 3 bases removed from V and 7 bases from J, the gap between germline ends came to 9 bases. Germline V gene lookup returns CDR1 SEHNR and CDR2 FQNEAQ (reference sequence). CDR3 DNA: TGTGCCAGCAGCTTCGGGGGATCTGGCTACACCTTC. It is translated as CASSFGGSGYTF.

The gene calls are TRBV5-4 and TRBJ1-2; tentatively, D is TRBD1 (5 bases). CDR3 length: 15 residues. Trimming pared 1 base from V and 5 bases from J, leaving 15 bases between. Germline V gene data show CDR1 as SGHNT and CDR2 as YYREEE (reference sequence). CDR3 nucleotide sequence: TGTGCCAGCAGCTTGTTCAGGGCGGTCGAGTATGGCTACACCTTC. It encodes CASSLFRAVEYGYTF.

The chain is built from TRBV9 and TRBJ2-3; no clear D gene. Trimming cost V 1 base and J 2 bases, with 8 bases left between them. CDR1 is SGDLS, CDR2 YYNGEE, per germline. The CDR3 runs 14 residues. CDR3 region: CASSVTVNTDTQYF. The CDR3 DNA reads as TGTGCCAGCAGCGTAACAGTTAACACAGATACGCAGTATTTT.

This rearrangement joins TRBV9 to TRBJ2-3; no clear D. Germline V gene lookup returns CDR1 SGDLS and CDR2 YYNGEE. This CDR3 is built from 14 residues. The V and J ends lost 0 bases and 0 bases respectively, with 5 bases between them. In DNA, the CDR3 is TGTGCCAGCAGCGTAGTGTCTAGCACAGATACGCAGTATTTT. It is translated as CASSVVSSTDTQYF.

J is TRBJ1-5 and V is TRBV5-8; possibly TRBD1 for D (5 bases). CDR1 and CDR2 (germline): SGHTS, YDEGEE. V was shortened by 3 bases and J by 4 bases, with 14 bases between the two germline ends. This CDR3 is built from 15 residues. The CDR3 region has the DNA TGTGCCAGCAGCTCCCAAGGGGTATTGAATCAGCCCCAGCATTTT. It yields the protein CASSSQGVLNQPQHF. Drawing the rest from reference TRBV5-8 and TRBJ1-5, the complete variable domain is EAGVTQSPTHLIKTRGQQATLRCSPISGHTSVYWYQQALGLGLQFLLWYDEGEERNRGNFPPRFSGRQFPNYSSELNVNALELEDSALYLCASSSQGVLNQPQHFGDGTRLSIL.

The chain employs TRBV28 and TRBJ2-5; tentative D call: TRBD2 (5 bases). This CDR3 is 14 amino acids long. Trimming took off 2 bases at V and 9 bases at J, with 16 bases between the two ends. The germline V gene has CDR1 MDHEN and CDR2 SYDVKM. The chain's CDR3 is CASSLRGSPGPQYF. CDR3 coding DNA: TGTGCCAGCAGTTTACGCGGGTCGCCCGGACCCCAGTACTTC.

V gene TRBV2 combines with J gene TRBJ2-7, with D perhaps matching TRBD2 (6 bases). Germline assignment: CDR1 SNHLY and CDR2 FYNNEI. Trimming took 7 bases from V and 1 from J, leaving 11 bases between them. CDR3 length equals 13 residues. The CDR3 reads CASTGDGSYEQYF. The CDR3 DNA follows: TGTGCCAGCACGGGGGACGGTTCCTACGAGCAGTACTTC. The full variable domain, its missing parts supplied by reference TRBV2 and TRBJ2-7, is EPEVTQTPSHQVTQMGQEVILRCVPISNHLYFYWYRQILGQKVEFLVSFYNNEISEKSEIFDDQFSVERPDGSNFTLKIRSTKLEDSAMYFCASTGDGSYEQYFGPGTRLTVT.

This rearrangement joins TRBV2 to TRBJ1-1; 8 bases are shared with TRBD1. The CDR3 loop spans 14 amino acids. Trimming removed 2 bases from V and 1 base from J; junction bases left unmatched: 0. Germline CDR1 SNHLY, CDR2 FYNNEI. In DNA form, the CDR3 reads TGTGCCAGCAGTGAAACAGGGGGGAACACTGAAGCTTTCTTT. This gives the protein CASSETGGNTEAFF.

The rearrangement links TRBV19 to TRBJ1-1; 7 bases match TRBD1. CDR1 and CDR2 from the germline V gene are LNHDA and SQIVND (reference sequence). The V gene end was trimmed by 6 bases and the J gene end by 1 base; junction bases not matched to a gene: 5. The CDR3 has 14 residues. The CDR3 is CASSSWTGNTEAFF. The CDR3 nucleotides are TGTGCCAGTAGCTCTTGGACAGGGAACACTGAAGCTTTCTTT.

The CDR3, as DNA: TGTGCCAGCCGGGGACTAGCGGGGGAGGTGGATACGCAGTATTTT. Translation: CASRGLAGEVDTQYF. The chain uses TRBV6-1 and TRBJ2-3; 14 bases are a match to TRBD2. Germline CDR1 is MNHNS and CDR2 is SASEGT. There are 15 residues in the CDR3. After removal of 8 bases from V and 6 bases from J, the junction contained 7 bases not matched to a gene.

This clone was seen a handful of times. V and J are TRBV7-2 and TRBJ1-2; TRBD1 aligns across 9 bases. The ends lost 5 bases at V and 4 bases at J; junction bases unmatched: 11. CDR1 and CDR2 (germline): SGHTA, FQGNSA. This CDR3 region has 16 residues. This chain's CDR3 is CASSPSGTGKVYGYTF. CDR3 in DNA: TGTGCCAGCAGCCCCAGCGGGACAGGGAAAGTCTATGGCTACACCTTC.

The V gene is TRBV6-5, the J gene TRBJ2-7; D possibly corresponds to TRBD2 (6 bases). With 2 bases removed from V and 4 bases from J, the gap between germline ends came to 18 bases. Germline-derived CDR1 and CDR2 are MNHEY and SVGAGI. This CDR3 spans 16 amino acids. The CDR3 here is CASSYEVGQGLYEQYF. The CDR3 DNA sequence: TGTGCCAGCAGTTACGAGGTTGGGCAGGGACTGTACGAGCAGTACTTC.

The genes are TRBV7-9 and TRBJ1-1; D perhaps matches TRBD1 (6 bases). V gave up 7 bases and J gave up 1 base, with 19 bases separating them. CDR1 and CDR2 from the germline V gene are SEHNR and FQNEAQ (reference sequence). This CDR3 contains 16 residues. CDR3 sequence: CASKLSEKGQNTEAFF. The CDR3 DNA is TGTGCCAGCAAGCTTAGTGAGAAGGGACAGAACACTGAAGCTTTCTTT. The full variable domain, its missing parts supplied by reference TRBV7-9 and TRBJ1-1, is DTGVSQNPRHKITKRGQNVTFRCDPISEHNRLYWYRQTLGQGPEFLTYFQNEAQLEKSRLLSDRFSAERPKGSFSTLEIQRTEQGDSAMYLCASKLSEKGQNTEAFFGQGTRLTVV.

This CDR3 reads CASSIRVGEQFF. CDR3 bases: TGTGCCAGCAGTATCAGGGTAGGAGAGCAGTTCTTC. The rearrangement uses TRBV2 and TRBJ2-1; D is perhaps TRBD1 (5 bases). This CDR3 is built from 12 residues. CDR1 is SNHLY and CDR2 is FYNNEI in the germline V gene. The V end lost 5 bases, the J end lost 10 bases, and 12 bases lay between the germline ends.

This clone was recorded a few times. The chain couples TRBV6-6 to TRBJ2-5; 9 nucleotides match TRBD2. Germline trimming cut 4 bases from V and 4 bases from J; bases unmatched to any gene: 10. The CDR3 loop spans 16 amino acids. CDR1 MNHNY and CDR2 SVGAGI come from the germline V gene (reference sequence). The CDR3 bases are TGTGCCAGCAGTTTCCGAGCGGGGGGCCAGGGAGAGACCCAGTACTTC. It specifies CASSFRAGGQGETQYF.

This clone has only one observation. This chain connects TRBV18 to TRBJ2-7, with 7 bases matching TRBD2. The CDR3 is made up of 12 amino acids. With V trimmed by 3 bases and J by 7 bases, 3 bases remained unmatched. CDR1 KGHSH and CDR2 LQKENI come from the germline V gene. CDR3 DNA sequence: TGTGCCAGCTCACCCAGGGAGGGAGAGCAGTACTTC. Translation: CASSPREGEQYF.

This clone was seen just once. CDR3 coding DNA: TGTGCCAGCAGCTTAAGGGCTAGCGGGACCACAGATACGCAGTATTTT. Its protein is CASSLRASGTTDTQYF. The chain links TRBV7-3 to TRBJ2-3, with 9 bases identical to TRBD2. V was pared by 1 base and J by 2 bases, with 4 bases of the junction left unmatched. This CDR3 region has 16 residues. Germline V gene lookup returns CDR1 SGHTA and CDR2 FQGTGA.

The rearrangement joins TRBV11-1 to TRBJ2-3; D gene uncertain. Trimming pared 2 bases from V and 6 bases from J, leaving 12 bases between. Per germline, CDR1 SGHAT and CDR2 FQDESV (reference sequence). The length of the CDR3 is 14 residues. CDR3 nucleotides: TGTGCCAGCAGCTTAAACAAGGCGGTGGATACGCAGTATTTT. Its translation is CASSLNKAVDTQYF.

The gene calls are TRBV7-3 and TRBJ2-2; weak D call: TRBD2 (7 bases). V was clipped by 0 bases and J by 4 bases, with 15 bases between them. The length of the CDR3 is 17 residues. The germline V gene has CDR1 SGHTA and CDR2 FQGTGA. DNA for the CDR3: TGTGCCAGCAGCTTAACCCGTCCGGGGGGCGGCACCGGGGAGCTGTTTTTT. Its protein is CASSLTRPGGGTGELFF.